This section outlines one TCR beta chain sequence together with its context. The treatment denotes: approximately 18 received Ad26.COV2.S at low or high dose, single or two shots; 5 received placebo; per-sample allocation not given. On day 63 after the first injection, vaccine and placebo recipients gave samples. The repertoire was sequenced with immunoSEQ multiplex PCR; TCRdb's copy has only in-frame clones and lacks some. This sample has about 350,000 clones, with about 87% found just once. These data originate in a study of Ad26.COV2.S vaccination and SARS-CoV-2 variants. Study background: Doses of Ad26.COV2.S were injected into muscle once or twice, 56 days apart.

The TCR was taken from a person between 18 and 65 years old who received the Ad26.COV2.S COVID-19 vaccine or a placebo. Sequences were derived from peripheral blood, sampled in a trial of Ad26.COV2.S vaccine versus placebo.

The CDR3 region has the DNA TGTGCCAGCAGATCCGGACAGGGAACTGAAGCTTTCTTT. It encodes CASRSGQGTEAFF. The chain carries TRBV7-2 and TRBJ1-1, with TRBD1 matching 8 bases. Germline CDR1 SGHTA, CDR2 FQGNSA. The CDR3 loop spans 13 amino acids. Trimming removed 6 bases from V and 5 bases from J; junction bases left unmatched: 5. Complete variable domain (other parts from reference TRBV7-2 and TRBJ1-1): GAGVSQSPSNKVTEKGKDVELRCDPISGHTALYWYRQSLGQGLEFLIYFQGNSAPDKSGLPSDRFSAERTGGSVSTLTIQRTQQEDSAVYLCASRSGQGTEAFFGQGTRLTVV.